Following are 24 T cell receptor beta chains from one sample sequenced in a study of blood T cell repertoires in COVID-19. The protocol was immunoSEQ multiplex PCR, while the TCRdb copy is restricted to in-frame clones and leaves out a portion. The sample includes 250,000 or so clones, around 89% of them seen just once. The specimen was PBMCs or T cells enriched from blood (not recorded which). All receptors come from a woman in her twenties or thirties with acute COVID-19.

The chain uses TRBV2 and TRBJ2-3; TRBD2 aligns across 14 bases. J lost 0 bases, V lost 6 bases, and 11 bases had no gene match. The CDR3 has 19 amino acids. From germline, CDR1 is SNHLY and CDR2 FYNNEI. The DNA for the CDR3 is TGTGCCAGCAGAAAACCCGGGACTAGCGGGAGCGTTAGCACAGATACGCAGTATTTT. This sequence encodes CASRKPGTSGSVSTDTQYF.

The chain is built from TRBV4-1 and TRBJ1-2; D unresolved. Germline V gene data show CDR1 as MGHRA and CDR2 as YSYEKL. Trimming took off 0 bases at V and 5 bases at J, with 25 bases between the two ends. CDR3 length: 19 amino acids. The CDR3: CASSQDRGSRTAASYGYTF. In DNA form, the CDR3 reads TGCGCCAGCAGCCAAGATCGGGGTTCAAGGACCGCCGCCTCGTATGGCTACACCTTC.

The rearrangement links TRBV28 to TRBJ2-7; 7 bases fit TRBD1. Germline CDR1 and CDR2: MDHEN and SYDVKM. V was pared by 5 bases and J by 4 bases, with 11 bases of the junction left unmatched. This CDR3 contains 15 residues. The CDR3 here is CASSPTTTGWYEQYF. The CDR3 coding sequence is TGTGCCAGCAGTCCAACCACGACAGGGTGGTACGAGCAGTACTTC.

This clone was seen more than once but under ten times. DNA of the CDR3: TGTGCCAGCAGACAAGGACAGGGTGGCAATCAGCCCCAGCATTTT. It yields the protein CASRQGQGGNQPQHF. The V gene is TRBV7-2, the J gene TRBJ1-5, with TRBD1 identical over 8 bases. The germline gives CDR1 SGHTA, CDR2 FQGNSA. With 6 bases clipped from V and 2 bases from J, the junction kept 6 bases outside the gene matches. This CDR3 is built from 15 residues. The full variable domain, in which reference TRBV7-2 and TRBJ1-5 provide the parts outside the CDR3, is GAGVSQSPSNKVTEKGKDVELRCDPISGHTALYWYRQSLGQGLEFLIYFQGNSAPDKSGLPSDRFSAERTGGSVSTLTIQRTQQEDSAVYLCASRQGQGGNQPQHFGDGTRLSIL.

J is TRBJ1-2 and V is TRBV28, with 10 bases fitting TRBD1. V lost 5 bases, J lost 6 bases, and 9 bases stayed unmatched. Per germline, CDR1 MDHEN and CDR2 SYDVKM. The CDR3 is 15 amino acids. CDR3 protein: CASSESDRGRDGYTF. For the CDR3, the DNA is TGTGCCAGCAGTGAATCTGACAGGGGGCGAGATGGCTACACCTTC.

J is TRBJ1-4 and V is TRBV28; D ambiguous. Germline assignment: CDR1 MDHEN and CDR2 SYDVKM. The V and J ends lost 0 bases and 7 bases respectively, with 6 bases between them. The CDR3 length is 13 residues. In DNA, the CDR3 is TGTGCCAGCAGTTTATGGTTCGGTGAAAAACTGTTTTTT. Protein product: CASSLWFGEKLFF.

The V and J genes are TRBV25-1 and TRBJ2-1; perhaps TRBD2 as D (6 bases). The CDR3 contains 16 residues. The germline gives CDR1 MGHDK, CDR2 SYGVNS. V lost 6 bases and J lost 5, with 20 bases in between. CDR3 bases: TGTGCCAGCAGCGGAAGGGCCTCTAGCGCTGACAATGAGCAGTTCTTC. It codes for CASSGRASSADNEQFF.

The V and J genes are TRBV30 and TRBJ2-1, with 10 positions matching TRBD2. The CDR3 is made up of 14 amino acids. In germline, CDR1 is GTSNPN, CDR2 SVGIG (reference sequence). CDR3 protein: CARRSGAGGGEQFF. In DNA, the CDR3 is TGTGCAAGAAGGTCGGGAGCGGGAGGGGGTGAGCAGTTCTTC. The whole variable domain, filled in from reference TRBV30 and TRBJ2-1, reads SQTIHQWPATLVQPVGSPLSLECTVEGTSNPNLYWYRQAAGRGLQLLFYSVGIGQISSEVPQNLSASRPQDRQFILSSKKLLLSDSGFYLCARRSGAGGGEQFFGPGTRLTVL.

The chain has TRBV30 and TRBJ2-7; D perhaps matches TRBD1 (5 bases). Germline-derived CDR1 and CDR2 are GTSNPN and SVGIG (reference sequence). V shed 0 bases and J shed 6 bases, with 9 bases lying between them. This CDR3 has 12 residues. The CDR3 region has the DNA TGTGCCTGGAGTGTTTCAGGGCGCGAGCAGTACTTC. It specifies CAWSVSGREQYF.

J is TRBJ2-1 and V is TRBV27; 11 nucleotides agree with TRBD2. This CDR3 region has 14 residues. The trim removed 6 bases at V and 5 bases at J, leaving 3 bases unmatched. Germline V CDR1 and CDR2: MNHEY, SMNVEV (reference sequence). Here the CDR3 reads CASSMGLADNEQFF. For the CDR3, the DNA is TGTGCCAGCAGCATGGGACTAGCGGACAATGAGCAGTTCTTC.

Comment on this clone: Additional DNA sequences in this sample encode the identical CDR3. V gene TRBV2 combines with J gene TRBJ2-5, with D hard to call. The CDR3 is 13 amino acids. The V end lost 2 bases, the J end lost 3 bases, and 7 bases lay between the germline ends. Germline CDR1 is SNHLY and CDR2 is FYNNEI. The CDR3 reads CASSELGEETQYF. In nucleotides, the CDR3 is TGTGCCAGCAGTGAACTAGGAGAAGAGACCCAGTACTTC.

In DNA, the CDR3 is TGTGCCAGCCATAGCGGGACTGGAGAGACCCAGTACTTC. This encodes CASHSGTGETQYF. The rearrangement links TRBV7-9 to TRBJ2-5, with 8 bases identical to TRBD2. This CDR3 has 13 amino acids. Germline CDR1 and CDR2: SEHNR and FQNEAQ (reference sequence). V lost 8 bases to trimming and J lost 4 bases; unmatched junction nucleotides: 6.

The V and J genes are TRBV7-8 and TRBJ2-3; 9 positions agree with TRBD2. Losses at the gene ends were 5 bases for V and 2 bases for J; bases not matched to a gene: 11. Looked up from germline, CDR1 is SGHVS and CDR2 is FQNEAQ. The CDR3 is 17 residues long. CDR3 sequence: CASSLPPGTSLTDTQYF. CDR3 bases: TGTGCCAGCAGCCTCCCCCCCGGGACTAGCCTCACAGATACGCAGTATTTT. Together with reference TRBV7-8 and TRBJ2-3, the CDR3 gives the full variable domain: GAGVSQSPRYKVAKRGQDVALRCDPISGHVSLFWYQQALGQGPEFLTYFQNEAQLDKSGLPSDRFFAERPEGSVSTLKIQRTQQEDSAVYLCASSLPPGTSLTDTQYFGPGTRLTVL.

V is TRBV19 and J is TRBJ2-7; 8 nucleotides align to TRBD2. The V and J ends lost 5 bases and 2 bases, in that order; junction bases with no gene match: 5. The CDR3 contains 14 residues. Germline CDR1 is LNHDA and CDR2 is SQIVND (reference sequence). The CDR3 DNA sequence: TGTGCCAGTAGTGCCGGGACTAGTGCCTACGAGCAGTACTTC. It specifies CASSAGTSAYEQYF. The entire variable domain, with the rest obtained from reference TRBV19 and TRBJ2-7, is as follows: DGGITQSPKYLFRKEGQNVTLSCEQNLNHDAMYWYRQDPGQGLRLIYYSQIVNDFQKGDIAEGYSVSREKKESFPLTVTSAQKNPTAFYLCASSAGTSAYEQYFGPGTRLTVT.

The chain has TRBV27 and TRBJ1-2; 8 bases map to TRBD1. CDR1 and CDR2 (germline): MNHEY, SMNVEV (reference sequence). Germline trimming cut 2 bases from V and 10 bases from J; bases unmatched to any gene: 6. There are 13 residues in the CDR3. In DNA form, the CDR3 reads TGTGCCAGCAGTTTAGGGACAGGTGGTGTCTACACCTTC. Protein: CASSLGTGGVYTF.

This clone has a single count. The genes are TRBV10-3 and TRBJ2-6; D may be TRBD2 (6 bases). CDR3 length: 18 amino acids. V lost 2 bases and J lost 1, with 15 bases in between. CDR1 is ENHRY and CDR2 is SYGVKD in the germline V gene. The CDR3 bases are TGTGCCATCAGTGAGGGGGTAGCGGATAAGTCTGGGGCCAACGTCCTGACTTTC. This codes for CAISEGVADKSGANVLTF.

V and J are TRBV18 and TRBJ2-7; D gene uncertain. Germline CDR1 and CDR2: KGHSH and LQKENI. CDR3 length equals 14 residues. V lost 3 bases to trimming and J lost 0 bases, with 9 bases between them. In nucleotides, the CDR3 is TGTGCCAGCTCACCGGGCCCCAGCTCCTACGAGCAGTACTTC. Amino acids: CASSPGPSSYEQYF. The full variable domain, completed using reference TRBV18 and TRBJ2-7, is NAGVMQNPRHLVRRRGQEARLRCSPMKGHSHVYWYRQLPEEGLKFMVYLQKENIIDESGMPKERFSAEFPKEGPSILRIQQVVRGDSAAYFCASSPGPSSYEQYFGPGTRLTVT.

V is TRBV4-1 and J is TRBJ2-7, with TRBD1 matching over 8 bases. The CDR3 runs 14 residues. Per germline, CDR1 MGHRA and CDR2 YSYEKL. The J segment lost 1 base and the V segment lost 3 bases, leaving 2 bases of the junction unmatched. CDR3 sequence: CASSQGQASYEQYF. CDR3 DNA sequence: TGCGCCAGCAGCCAGGGACAGGCTTCCTACGAGCAGTACTTC.

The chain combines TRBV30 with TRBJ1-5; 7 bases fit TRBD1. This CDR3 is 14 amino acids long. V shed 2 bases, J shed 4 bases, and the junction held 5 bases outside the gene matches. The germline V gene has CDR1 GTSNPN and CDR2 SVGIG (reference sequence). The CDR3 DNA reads TGTGCCTGGAGTTCGGGACAGCCAAATCAGCCCCAGCATTTT. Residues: CAWSSGQPNQPQHF.

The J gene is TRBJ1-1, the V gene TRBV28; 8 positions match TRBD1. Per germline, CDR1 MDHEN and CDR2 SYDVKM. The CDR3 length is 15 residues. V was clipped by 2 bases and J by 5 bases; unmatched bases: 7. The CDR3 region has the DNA TGTGCCAGCAGTTTACGACCAGGGGGCGAGACTGAAGCTTTCTTT. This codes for CASSLRPGGETEAFF.

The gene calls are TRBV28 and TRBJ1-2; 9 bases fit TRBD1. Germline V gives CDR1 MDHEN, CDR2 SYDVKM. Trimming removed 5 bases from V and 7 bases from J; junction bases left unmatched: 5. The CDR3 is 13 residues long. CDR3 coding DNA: TGTGCCAGCAGTATCCGGGACAGGGCTGGCTACACCTTC. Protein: CASSIRDRAGYTF.

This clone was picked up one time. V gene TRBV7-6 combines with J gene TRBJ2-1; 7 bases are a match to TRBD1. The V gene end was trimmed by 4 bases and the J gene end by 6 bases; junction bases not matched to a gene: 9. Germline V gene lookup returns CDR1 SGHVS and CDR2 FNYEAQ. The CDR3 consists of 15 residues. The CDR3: CASSSQTGKGNEQFF. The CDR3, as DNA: TGTGCCAGCAGCTCCCAGACAGGGAAAGGCAATGAGCAGTTCTTC.

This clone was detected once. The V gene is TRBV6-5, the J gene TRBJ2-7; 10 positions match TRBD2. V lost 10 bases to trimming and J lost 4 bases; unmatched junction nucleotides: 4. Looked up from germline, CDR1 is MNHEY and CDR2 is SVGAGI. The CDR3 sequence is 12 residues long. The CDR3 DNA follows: TGTGCCACGCAGCGGGAGGGATACGAGCAGTACTTC. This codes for CATQREGYEQYF.

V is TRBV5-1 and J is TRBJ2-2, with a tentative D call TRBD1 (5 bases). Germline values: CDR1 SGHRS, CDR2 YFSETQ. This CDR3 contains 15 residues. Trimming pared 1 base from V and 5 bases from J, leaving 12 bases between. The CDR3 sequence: CASSLTGARTGELFF. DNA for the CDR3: TGCGCCAGCAGCTTGACTGGGGCACGGACCGGGGAGCTGTTTTTT.